What follows are 32 T cell receptor beta chains derived from one specimen sequenced in a study of T-cell memory formation after mild COVID-19. MiXCR, applied by TCRdb to the 5' RACE reads, yields one record per CDR3 protein. The sample includes about 4,900 distinct CDR3 sequences, over 20% of them seen just once. The source material was PBMCs or a T cell subset sorted from them (not recorded which). These receptors all stem from an adult who had mild COVID-19 (a few samples of this study predate the infection). Cell type and time point are not known.

This clonotype was detected ten times or more. The chain uses TRBV19 and TRBJ1-2; no reliable D call. CDR3 size: 12 residues. CDR1 is LNHDA, CDR2 SQIVND, per germline (reference sequence). Trimming shortened V by 3 bases and J by 2 bases, and 4 bases separated the two germline ends. The CDR3 nucleotides read TGTGCCAGTAGTATGTGGAACTATGGCTACACCTTC. Its translation: CASSMWNYGYTF.

Judged by abundance, this clonotype is medium-sized (0.01 to 0.1%). The rearrangement uses TRBV7-3 and TRBJ2-7, with D maybe TRBD1 (5 bases). In germline, CDR1 is SGHTA, CDR2 FQGTGA. The CDR3 length is 13 residues. Trimming took off 2 bases at V and 1 base at J, with 6 bases between the two ends. DNA of the CDR3: TGTGCCAGCAGCTTAGGGGCTTCCTACGAGCAGTACTTC. It is translated as CASSLGASYEQYF.

The chain links TRBV5-1 to TRBJ2-3; the match to TRBD2 covers 14 bases. V lost 1 base and J lost 6; bases outside the gene matches: 13. This CDR3 contains 19 residues. CDR1 is SGHRS and CDR2 is YFSETQ in the germline V gene. CDR3 DNA sequence: TGCGCCAGCAGCTTGTGGAGACTAGCGGGAGGGCCTAGTGGGGATACGCAGTATTTT. It codes for CASSLWRLAGGPSGDTQYF.

The chain's CDR3 is CASSPRDPNTGELFF. CDR3 sequence (DNA): TGCGCCAGCAGCCCCCGGGACCCGAACACCGGGGAGCTGTTTTTT. This chain links TRBV5-1 with TRBJ2-2; the D gene could be TRBD1 or TRBD2 (5 bases each). Germline V lookup: CDR1 SGHRS, CDR2 YFSETQ. The CDR3 runs to 15 residues. V shed 4 bases and J shed 0 bases, with 10 bases lying between them.

Concerning this clonotype: At one boundary the junction diverges from the germline segment, which might be a read error. The chain couples TRBV7-9 to TRBJ1-5; the D is unclear. The CDR3 runs to 13 residues. CDR1 and CDR2 from the germline V gene are SEHNR and FQNEAQ (reference sequence). This CDR3 is CASRLGGKGPQHF. CDR3 DNA: TGTGCCAGCAGATTAGGAGGGAAGGGTCCCCAGCATTTT.

By sample share, this clonotype is medium-sized. In DNA, the CDR3 is TGTGCCAGCAGTTACTCTCCGGGGTCTGAAGCTTTCTTT. Its protein product is CASSYSPGSEAFF. V usage is TRBV6-6 and J usage is TRBJ1-1; D remains ambiguous. CDR1 is MNHNY and CDR2 is SVGAGI in the germline V gene (reference sequence). The CDR3 loop spans 13 amino acids. Trimming left V 0 bases short and J 6 bases short, with 8 bases between.

This clonotype is medium-sized (0.01 to 0.1%) by share. The chain joins TRBV4-1 to TRBJ1-2; D ambiguous. Germline V lookup: CDR1 MGHRA, CDR2 YSYEKL. The germline V and J ends were trimmed by 5 bases and 3 bases, with 13 bases remaining between them. This CDR3 comprises 14 residues. The CDR3 reads CASSSPGSDYGYTF. CDR3 coding DNA: TGCGCCAGCAGCTCGCCTGGGTCGGACTATGGCTACACCTTC.

By frequency in the sample, this clonotype is medium-sized. The J gene is TRBJ2-1, the V gene TRBV7-9; D uncertain. The CDR3 sequence is 14 residues long. Trimming stripped 4 bases from V and 2 bases from J, with 9 bases between. CDR1 and CDR2 (germline): SEHNR, FQNEAQ (reference sequence). Here the CDR3 reads CASSSAVTYNEQFF. The CDR3 DNA is TGTGCCAGCAGCTCTGCGGTGACCTACAATGAGCAGTTCTTC.

The chain employs TRBV28 and TRBJ2-5; TRBD2 matches at 14 bases. Germline lookup yields CDR1 MDHEN and CDR2 SYDVKM. Trimming removed 5 bases from V and 2 bases from J; junction bases left unmatched: 7. The CDR3 spans 17 residues. This CDR3 is CASSPWGTSGGQETQYF. The CDR3 nucleotides read TGTGCCAGCAGTCCCTGGGGGACTAGCGGGGGTCAAGAGACCCAGTACTTC.

This clonotype is categorized as medium-sized. The rearrangement joins TRBV9 to TRBJ2-1; D possibly uses TRBD1 or TRBD2 (5 bases each). Germline assignment: CDR1 SGDLS and CDR2 YYNGEE. The V gene lost 0 bases and the J gene lost 7 bases, with 20 bases spanning the gap. The length of the CDR3 is 17 residues. CDR3 sequence: CASSVGPGTNKRNEQFF. The CDR3 bases are TGTGCCAGCAGCGTAGGGCCAGGGACGAACAAGCGGAATGAGCAGTTCTTC.

This clonotype qualifies as medium-sized (0.01 to 0.1%). The gene calls are TRBV20-1 and TRBJ1-1; the D is unclear. V was shortened by 0 bases and J by 7 bases, with 9 bases between the two germline ends. The CDR3 sequence is 12 residues long. Germline V gene lookup returns CDR1 DFQATT and CDR2 SNEGSKA (reference sequence). CDR3 in amino acids: CSARDPAGEAFF. The CDR3 DNA sequence: TGCAGTGCTAGAGATCCGGCGGGTGAAGCTTTCTTT.

This clonotype is classed as medium-sized (0.01 to 0.1%). The chain recombines TRBV5-1 with TRBJ2-2; no reliable D call. V lost 2 bases and J 4 bases, leaving 6 bases between the germline ends. The CDR3 runs 13 residues. The germline V gene encodes CDR1 SGHRS and CDR2 YFSETQ. The CDR3 DNA reads TGCGCCAGCAGCTTAATAGGCACCGGGGAGCTGTTTTTT. Protein: CASSLIGTGELFF.

In this sample, this clonotype is medium-sized (0.01 to 0.1%). The genes are TRBV5-1 and TRBJ2-5; D uncertain. The CDR3 extends over 14 amino acids. Germline loops: CDR1 SGHRS, CDR2 YFSETQ. Between the trimmed V and J ends, which lost 5 bases and 0 bases, there was a span of 11 bases. CDR3 sequence reads: CASRRTSNQETQYF. The CDR3 nucleotides read TGCGCCAGCAGGCGAACCTCCAACCAAGAGACCCAGTACTTC.

Relative to its sample, this clonotype is medium-sized (0.01 to 0.1%). The chain joins TRBV12-3 or TRBV12-4 to TRBJ2-3, with D perhaps TRBD2 (5 bases). The CDR3 sequence is 14 residues long. The V gene lost 6 bases and the J gene lost 1 base, with 11 bases spanning the gap. CDR3 region: CASSRETGTDTQYF. The CDR3 nucleotides are TGTGCCAGCAGCCGGGAAACTGGCACAGATACGCAGTATTTT.

This clonotype is medium-sized. J is TRBJ2-1 and V is TRBV2; D unclear. The CDR3 is made up of 12 amino acids. With 8 bases removed from V and 7 bases from J, the gap between germline ends came to 12 bases. Germline-derived CDR1 and CDR2 are SNHLY and FYNNEI. The CDR3 DNA sequence: TGTGCCAGCGGGCTACAGTTGAATGAGCAGTTCTTC. Translated: CASGLQLNEQFF.

The chain uses TRBV7-2 and TRBJ2-1, with unresolved D. Per germline, CDR1 SGHTA and CDR2 FQGNSA. The CDR3 length is 13 residues. Between the trimmed V and J ends, which lost 5 bases and 5 bases, there was a span of 10 bases. CDR3 amino acids: CASSLSTDNEQFF. The CDR3 bases are TGTGCCAGCAGCCTTTCGACTGACAATGAGCAGTTCTTC.

The chain is built from TRBV5-1 and TRBJ2-3; D perhaps matches TRBD2 (5 bases). This CDR3 spans 12 amino acids. The V end was cut by 8 bases, the J end by 2 bases, with 9 bases between. Germline CDR1 SGHRS, CDR2 YFSETQ. The CDR3 spells CASGLDTDTQYF. The CDR3 nucleotides read TGCGCCAGTGGACTTGACACAGATACGCAGTATTTT. Looking up the rest from reference TRBV5-1 and TRBJ2-3 gives the full variable domain: KAGVTQTPRYLIKTRGQQVTLSCSPISGHRSVSWYQQTPGQGLQFLFEYFSETQRNKGNFPGRFSGRQFSNSRSEMNVSTLELGDSALYLCASGLDTDTQYFGPGTRLTVL.

This clonotype ranks as medium-sized. The rearrangement joins TRBV7-3 to TRBJ2-3, with D possibly being TRBD2 (5 bases). CDR1 is SGHTA and CDR2 is FQGTGA in the germline V gene. The CDR3 runs 16 residues. Trimming removed 4 bases at V and 4 bases at J, with 18 bases between. The CDR3 coding sequence is TGTGCCAGCAGCTCCCCGGGGAGCTCGTCGGCAGATACGCAGTATTTT. Amino acids: CASSSPGSSSADTQYF.

This clonotype was counted a few times. V is TRBV4-1 and J is TRBJ2-2; 9 nucleotides match TRBD1. Germline V gene data show CDR1 as MGHRA and CDR2 as YSYEKL. The ends lost 4 bases at V and 4 bases at J; junction bases unmatched: 7. The CDR3 has 16 amino acids. CDR3 sequence (DNA): TGCGCCAGCAGCCCGTCGGGGACAGGGCTCACCGGGGAGCTGTTTTTT. Translation: CASSPSGTGLTGELFF.

By proportion, this clonotype is medium-sized (0.01 to 0.1%). The V call is TRBV7-9, the J call TRBJ2-1; D may be TRBD1 or TRBD2 (6 bases each). V lost 4 bases and J 9 bases, leaving 16 bases between the germline ends. Germline loops: CDR1 SEHNR, CDR2 FQNEAQ (reference sequence). The length of the CDR3 is 14 residues. In nucleotides, the CDR3 is TGTGCCAGCAGCTCACCCCTGGGGGGCCTTGAGCAGTTCTTC. This codes for CASSSPLGGLEQFF.

This clonotype is medium-sized by share. The chain joins TRBV4-1 to TRBJ1-2, with a tentative D call TRBD1 (6 bases). V lost 1 base, J lost 8 bases, and 20 bases lay in between. CDR1 and CDR2 (germline): MGHRA, YSYEKL. The CDR3 is 16 amino acids. Here the CDR3 DNA reads TGCGCCAGCAGCCAAGGATCAGTCTACAGGGCGCGGGGCTACACCTTC. Residues: CASSQGSVYRARGYTF.

This clonotype qualifies as medium-sized (0.01 to 0.1%). J is TRBJ2-1 and V is TRBV5-1; TRBD2 aligns across 9 bases. CDR1 is SGHRS, CDR2 YFSETQ, per germline. V lost 0 bases and J lost 8; bases outside the gene matches: 12. This CDR3 has 17 amino acids. This CDR3 is CASSLGQRGAWMDEQFF. CDR3 sequence (DNA): TGCGCCAGCAGCTTGGGTCAGCGGGGGGCCTGGATGGATGAGCAGTTCTTC.

By frequency in the sample, this clonotype is medium-sized. This chain uses TRBV3-1 with TRBJ2-1; D gene ambiguous. Trimming stripped 2 bases from V and 4 bases from J, with 12 bases between. The CDR3 extends over 15 amino acids. The germline gives CDR1 LGHDT, CDR2 YNNKEL (reference sequence). As DNA, the CDR3 is TGTGCCAGCAGCCAAAGCGCACAAAAATACAATGAGCAGTTCTTC. Translation: CASSQSAQKYNEQFF.

By sample share, this clonotype is medium-sized. The rearrangement joins TRBV5-4 to TRBJ2-3, with 13 bases lining up with TRBD2. The CDR3 runs to 16 residues. Germline V gene sequence: CDR1 SGHNT, CDR2 YYREEE (reference sequence). V dropped 4 bases and J dropped 6; count of bases not matched to a gene: 8. CDR3 region: CASSGRLAGGMDTQYF. For the CDR3, the DNA is TGTGCCAGCAGCGGAAGACTAGCGGGGGGCATGGATACGCAGTATTTT.

The genes are TRBV5-1 and TRBJ1-2; 7 nucleotides line up with TRBD1. V gave up 3 bases and J gave up 8 bases; unmatched junction bases: 4. CDR1 and CDR2 from the germline V gene are SGHRS and YFSETQ. The CDR3 is 12 amino acids. The CDR3 DNA reads as TGCGCCAGCAGCTCCGGGGACAGCGGCTACACCTTC. This sequence encodes CASSSGDSGYTF.

By proportion, this clonotype is medium-sized. The chain carries TRBV7-2 and TRBJ2-5; TRBD1 matches at 9 bases. With V trimmed by 6 bases and J by 5 bases, 7 bases remained unmatched. CDR3 length: 14 residues. Germline V gene data show CDR1 as SGHTA and CDR2 as FQGNSA. CDR3 DNA: TGTGCCAGCAGTCATACAGGGGGCGCGGAGACCCAGTACTTC. Its protein product is CASSHTGGAETQYF.

This rearrangement joins TRBV12-3 or TRBV12-4 to TRBJ2-5, with TRBD1 matching over 11 bases. Unmatched junction bases numbered 6, after V lost 6 bases and J lost 0 bases. The length of the CDR3 is 16 residues. The CDR3 sequence is CASSPGTGGHQETQYF. The CDR3 DNA reads TGTGCCAGCAGCCCCGGGACAGGGGGACACCAAGAGACCCAGTACTTC.

By sample share, this clonotype is medium-sized. V and J are TRBV12-3 or TRBV12-4 and TRBJ1-2, with D tentatively TRBD1 (6 bases). V was shortened by 9 bases and J by 4 bases, with 21 bases between the two germline ends. There are 15 residues in the CDR3. In nucleotides, the CDR3 is TGTGCCAGTCTACCGACAGGACAACGATTCTATGGCTACACCTTC. Translating it yields CASLPTGQRFYGYTF.

J is TRBJ2-1 and V is TRBV7-2, with D unresolved. This CDR3 has 11 residues. Trimming pared 5 bases from V and 6 bases from J, leaving 5 bases between. Germline CDR1 reads SGHTA; CDR2 reads FQGNSA. The CDR3 sequence: CASSPANEQFF. DNA of the CDR3: TGTGCCAGCAGCCCCGCCAATGAGCAGTTCTTC.

In its sample, this clonotype is medium-sized. The rearrangement joins TRBV7-9 to TRBJ2-2; maybe TRBD2 (5 bases). Germline V gene sequence: CDR1 SEHNR, CDR2 FQNEAQ (reference sequence). V lost 1 base, J lost 7 bases, and 16 bases lay in between. The CDR3 extends over 16 amino acids. Here the CDR3 reads CASSLVDSAAIGELFF. Here the CDR3 DNA reads TGTGCCAGCAGCTTAGTAGATAGCGCCGCGATCGGGGAGCTGTTTTTT.

By frequency in the sample, this clonotype is medium-sized. This sequence joins TRBV6-5 and TRBJ1-4; no firm D call. Trimming cost V 4 bases and J 6 bases, with 12 bases left between them. Germline CDR1 reads MNHEY; CDR2 reads SVGAGI. The CDR3 spans 14 residues. CDR3 sequence reads: CASSFGLGDEKLFF. For the CDR3, the DNA is TGTGCCAGCAGTTTTGGGCTTGGGGATGAAAAACTGTTTTTT.

By share, this clonotype ranks as medium-sized (0.01 to 0.1%). The V call is TRBV20-1, the J call TRBJ1-6; unclear D gene. The V and J ends lost 7 bases and 6 bases respectively, with 7 bases between them. Per germline, CDR1 DFQATT and CDR2 SNEGSKA (reference sequence). The CDR3 has 11 amino acids. CDR3 amino acids: CSVESNSPLHF. CDR3 DNA sequence: TGCAGTGTAGAGAGTAATTCACCCCTCCACTTT.